The source of this TCR beta chain is a study of T cell repertoires in cytomegalovirus infection (dated by TCRdb to the late 2010s). Notes on the research overall: Donor HLA type was relevant to the analysis, because carriage of CMV infection together with the matching HLA type was indicated by public TCR beta signatures. The research as a whole found: Cumulative frequency of public TCR beta family members discriminated carriers of CMV infection plus the relevant HLA type in this cohort and an independent approximately 370-donor cohort. In the ex vivo response, HLA-C-restricted CMV-specific TCR beta clonotypes were dominant, and in two of eight donors the single most frequent clonotype came from this HLA-C-restricted group.

The sequencer listed for this sample is Illumina HiSeq 1500. Starting from the raw public reads, TCRdb applied fastp trimming at Q25, assembled clones with MiXCR and retained in-frame beta chains. Each entry merges the rows of one CDR3 protein and shows their most common DNA and genes. This sample holds 200,000 to 300,000 distinct CDR3 sequences; approximately 13% were observed only once. Of the sample, about 10% falls within the top ten clones. Concerning this clonotype itself: This clone's antigen is unknown. Qualities for individual bases were not recorded, and no much larger clone is one base off.

At the junction V is shortened by 0 bases and J by 9 bases; bases outside the gene matches: 3. Via the germline V gene, CDR1 is LGHNA and CDR2 YSLEER. The CDR3 sequence holds 15 residues, the cysteine and phenylalanine included. Only the CDR3 part of the read is kept: 45 bases, read in frame from the first base. The rearranged chain carries TRBV4-3 and TRBJ2-1; 12 of the junction bases match TRBD2. The material sequenced was PBMCs. The clonotype originates from a human donor in good health (CMV status not recorded). Some clones in this sample may be carry-over from other donors' samples. The DNA is as follows: TGCGCCAGCAGCCAAGAGCCACTAGCGGGAGGTGAGCAGTTCTTC. The encoded protein is CASSQEPLAGGEQFF.